This T cell receptor beta chain was sequenced during a study of T cell responses to AZD1222 COVID-19 vaccine (dated by TCRdb to about 2021). Regarding the study in general: TCR sequencing covered fewer than 250 trial participants: 200 to 210 given two doses of AZD1222 and approximately 26 given two doses of MenACWY control vaccine. Trial participants were enrolled by age into subgroups of 18-55, 56-69 and 70-plus years, and around 150, 29 and 61 TCR-sequenced participants, respectively, were included in these subgroups.

The label giving this sample's time point can be read as: about 28 days (+/-7) after the second vaccine dose. Because spike-specific TCR depth and breadth did not differ between the two schedules, AZD1222 recipients who got a second dose at roughly 4 weeks were pooled with those who got a second dose at roughly 12 weeks. Vaccinee samples were obtained from the UK trials COV001 and COV002, which included a single-blind randomized controlled phase 2/3 trial of AZD1222 (ChAdOx1 nCoV-19) in healthy adults. For TCRbeta chain sequencing, PBMC samples from trial participants were taken at day 0 and at day 28 after the second dose. The CDR3 regions of human TCRbeta chains were analyzed by immunosequencing. As for how the authors treated the data: TCRs in the repertoires were matched against a reference library of SARS-CoV-2-specific TCRs that had been generated with the MIRA antigen-specificity platform. Breadth meant the fraction of unique TCRs that were SARS-CoV-2-associated, whereas depth meant the fraction of total T cells that were SARS-CoV-2-associated. Using the MIRA data, each spike-specific TCR was mapped to the spike region that the TCR reacts to and placed in a CD4 or CD8 class. Log10-transformed breadth and depth values were compared by one-way ANOVA with Sidak's multiple comparisons tests. TCRdb provides this immuneACCESS table in a form limited to in-frame rearrangements. Some clones are lacking; in checked studies, under half of them reflect an unresolved V gene, and why the rest are absent is not known. That table gives V, J and clone size, and the DNA gave D and trimming. Counted in this sample were 65,000 to 90,000 clones; roughly 87% of them appeared once. Roughly a tenth of the sample rests with the top ten.

CDR1 SGDLS and CDR2 YYNGEE are derived from the germline V gene. Counted from cysteine to phenylalanine, this CDR3 has 15 amino acids. Only the CDR3 DNA is retained, 45 bases long and in frame from the first base. The V end gives up 3 bases and the J end 4 bases, leaving 9 bases in the junction not matched to a gene. Regarding this clone: Its binding antigen is unknown. There are no base qualities to consult, and no much larger clone falls within one base.

Overall study results and their limits: In the small 56-69-year group, the increase in depth fell short of significance, most likely because of low power. CD4 TCRs associated with the vaccine covered the entire spike protein, and the dominant responses were in regions 160-218 and 743-854. Because no day 14 peak-response samples were available, repertoires were characterized only after the peak T cell response. Epitopes outside the regions mutated in the B.1.351 and B.1.1.7 variants were reportedly recognized by nearly half of the unique spike-specific TCRs. Conclusions about previously exposed vaccinees are limited, since just six AZD1222 recipients were seropositive for SARS-CoV-2 at baseline. Participants were mostly white British, with more females than males. The authors suggested clonal diversity may have been underestimated. After two AZD1222 doses, spike-specific TCR breadth and depth were significantly higher than at day 0 and than in MenACWY recipients.

The sequence was obtained from an adult who received the AZD1222 COVID-19 vaccine. The sequence is built from TRBV9 and TRBJ2-7; 8 bases in the middle match TRBD2. This sample comprised peripheral blood, obtained 28 days after the second AZD1222 dose. For the CDR3, the sequence is CASSARSGVPYEQYF. The DNA sequence is given as TGTGCCAGCAGCGCCCGTAGCGGGGTCCCTTACGAGCAGTACTTC.